These T cell receptor beta chains were read from a single sample in a study of PD-L1 blockade in urothelial cancer. Repertoires were generated with immunoSEQ multiplex PCR, while TCRdb's copy carries only in-frame clones and drops some. The data hold about 52,000 clones, with about 68% observed a single time. Sequencing used PBMCs, obtained around atezolizumab (anti-PD-L1) treatment. These receptors all come from an older man with urothelial cancer. CDR3s include the opening cysteine and the closing phenylalanine or tryptophan. The D gene is left open where the match is weak. A row's size may be missing; if present it is once, few, many or a size class.

j_call clone_size d_call v_call cdr3_aa cdr3_nt
TRBJ1-2 . . TRBV18 CASSPPERVTGGYTF TGTGCCAGCTCACCACCGGAAAGAGTTACGGGTGGCTACACCTTC
TRBJ1-1 once . TRBV7-3 CASSLSALSGGRSAEAFF TGTGCCAGCAGCTTATCCGCCCTCTCGGGAGGGAGGTCGGCTGAAGCTTTCTTT
TRBJ1-2 . TRBD1 TRBV5-6 CASQAGTGRDLYGYTF TGTGCCAGCCAAGCCGGGACAGGGCGCGATCTCTATGGCTACACCTTC
TRBJ1-2 . TRBD1 TRBV6-5 CASSEGANYGYTF TGTGCCAGCTCGGAGGGGGCGAACTATGGCTACACCTTC
TRBJ1-5 . TRBD1 TRBV27 CASSWGTGKNQPQHF TGTGCCAGCAGTTGGGGGACAGGAAAGAATCAGCCCCAGCATTTT
TRBJ2-3 . TRBD2 TRBV7-2 CASSSQPLRGSTDTQYF TGTGCCAGCAGCTCTCAACCCCTGCGGGGGAGCACAGATACGCAGTATTTT
TRBJ1-2 . . TRBV6-6 CASMGRGYGYTF TGTGCCAGCATGGGGAGGGGCTATGGCTACACCTTC
TRBJ1-1 few TRBD1 TRBV5-1 CASSPTGGPIENTEAFF TGCGCCAGCAGCCCCACAGGGGGGCCTATCGAGAACACTGAAGCTTTCTTT
TRBJ2-3 . . TRBV7-2 CASSLGRPTNTQYF TGTGCCAGCAGCTTGGGTAGGCCCACTAATACGCAGTATTTT
TRBJ2-5 . TRBD2 TRBV28 CASTQAGLAGLETQYF TGTGCCAGCACCCAAGCGGGACTAGCGGGATTAGAGACCCAGTACTTC
TRBJ1-1 . . TRBV11-2 CASSPQRDTEAFF TGTGCCAGCAGCCCTCAGAGGGACACTGAAGCTTTCTTT
TRBJ2-5 . . TRBV28 CASRTDQETQYF TGTGCCAGCAGGACAGACCAAGAGACCCAGTACTTC
TRBJ2-5 . . TRBV2 CASSDLGEETQYF TGTGCCAGCAGTGATTTAGGGGAAGAGACCCAGTACTTC
TRBJ1-1 . . TRBV28 CASRRPLLGTEAFF TGTGCCAGCAGGCGGCCCCTTTTGGGCACTGAAGCTTTCTTT
TRBJ2-2 few . TRBV28 CASSLGGFTGELFF TGTGCCAGCAGTTTAGGGGGGTTTACCGGGGAGCTGTTTTTT
TRBJ2-7 once . TRBV7-2 CASSLEQGGPWGQYF TGTGCCAGCAGCTTAGAACAGGGTGGACCATGGGGGCAGTACTTC
TRBJ2-1 few . TRBV29-1 CSVEVWESSYNEQFF TGCAGCGTTGAAGTGTGGGAGAGCTCCTACAATGAGCAGTTCTTC
TRBJ1-2 . TRBD1 TRBV11-3 CASSPPIGQGYGYTF TGTGCCAGCAGCCCTCCGATCGGACAGGGCTATGGCTACACCTTC
TRBJ2-1 few TRBD2 TRBV27 CASSFLPGGPPYNGQFF TGTGCCAGCAGTTTTCTCCCGGGGGGGCCGCCCTACAATGGGCAGTTCTTC
TRBJ2-5 . . TRBV9 CASSAYAGQLQETQYF TGTGCCAGCAGCGCCTACGCGGGACAGTTACAAGAGACCCAGTACTTC
TRBJ1-1 . . TRBV28 CAGWGGLGTEAFF TGTGCCGGATGGGGGGGGCTAGGCACTGAAGCTTTCTTT
TRBJ2-3 few TRBD1 TRBV5-1 CASSQGQASTDTQYF TGCGCCAGCAGCCAAGGACAGGCTAGCACAGATACGCAGTATTTT
TRBJ2-5 . . TRBV2 CASSGVAKETQYF TGTGCCAGCAGTGGTGTGGCAAAAGAGACCCAGTACTTC
TRBJ2-5 . TRBD2 TRBV6-1 CASSPRGGETQYF TGTGCCAGCAGCCCCCGGGGGGGGGAGACCCAGTACTTC
TRBJ2-3 . TRBD2 TRBV6-1 CASSFGLAGTDTQYF TGTGCCAGCAGTTTCGGACTAGCGGGAACAGATACGCAGTATTTT
TRBJ2-7 . TRBD2 TRBV19 CASSLAGLAGSSYEQYF TGTGCCAGTAGTCTCGCAGGGCTAGCGGGAAGCTCCTACGAGCAGTACTTC
TRBJ1-2 few . TRBV18 CASSPQGIVYGYTF TGTGCCAGCTCACCCCAGGGCATTGTGTATGGCTACACCTTC
TRBJ1-1 . . TRBV11-1 CASSLGQNTEAFF TGTGCCAGCAGCTTAGGACAGAACACTGAAGCTTTCTTT
TRBJ1-1 . . TRBV10-3 CATKTDTEAFF TGTGCCACAAAAACGGACACTGAAGCTTTCTTT
TRBJ2-2 once . TRBV19 CASIFRAGHLTGELFF TGTGCCAGTATTTTTCGAGCAGGACATCTCACCGGGGAGCTGTTTTTT
TRBJ2-4 . . TRBV6-1 CASSETTVKHIQYF TGTGCCAGCAGTGAAACGACAGTGAAGCACATTCAGTACTTC
TRBJ2-3 once . TRBV9 CASSYRGTDTQYF TGTGCCAGCAGCTACCGGGGTACAGATACGCAGTATTTT
TRBJ2-5 . . TRBV5-1 CASTGVAQETQYF TGCGCCAGCACCGGGGTGGCCCAAGAGACCCAGTACTTC
TRBJ2-3 few . TRBV19 CASRVAGDTQYF TGTGCCAGTAGGGTCGCAGGAGATACGCAGTATTTT
TRBJ2-7 . . TRBV18 CASSPKATGEQYF TGTGCCAGCTCACCAAAGGCGACGGGTGAGCAGTACTTC
TRBJ2-7 . . TRBV9 CASSVSQFFYEQYF TGTGCCAGCAGCGTGTCGCAGTTTTTCTACGAGCAGTACTTC
TRBJ2-5 . TRBD2 TRBV5-1 CASSSNPGGSGTQYF TGCGCCAGCAGCTCAAACCCCGGGGGGTCGGGGACCCAGTACTTC
TRBJ2-1 . . TRBV7-6 CASSHYNEQFF TGTGCCAGCAGCCATTACAATGAGCAGTTCTTC
TRBJ2-7 few . TRBV7-9 CASTRGSYEQYF TGTGCCAGCACGCGGGGCTCCTACGAGCAGTACTTC
TRBJ2-7 few . TRBV7-2 CASSLLGPVYEQYF TGTGCCAGCAGCTTACTTGGCCCAGTATACGAGCAGTACTTC
TRBJ2-1 . TRBD1 TRBV23-1 CASKDRGESDEQFF TGCGCCAGCAAGGACAGGGGGGAATCCGATGAGCAGTTCTTC
TRBJ2-4 . TRBD2 TRBV14 CASSQGLAVAKNIQYF TGTGCCAGCAGCCAAGGGCTAGCGGTCGCCAAAAACATTCAGTACTTC
TRBJ2-1 . TRBD2 TRBV7-2 CASSPGTSGVYNEQFF TGTGCCAGCAGCCCGGGGACTAGCGGGGTGTACAATGAGCAGTTCTTC
TRBJ1-2 few . TRBV6-5 CASSHGDTDFYGYTF TGTGCCAGCAGTCACGGGGACACTGACTTCTATGGCTACACCTTC
TRBJ1-6 . TRBD1 TRBV2 CASRPTGEHSPLHF TGTGCCAGCAGACCCACAGGGGAACATTCACCCCTCCACTTT